This T cell receptor beta chain was found in a study of lung T cells in sarcoidosis with Löfgren's syndrome (dated by TCRdb to 2016 to 2017). In terms of the full investigation: Sarcoidosis was described as a granulomatous, mainly pulmonary disease marked by CD4+ T cell accumulation in bronchoalveolar lavage fluid. The repertoire analyses centered on Lofgren's syndrome patients.

Including cysteine and phenylalanine, the CDR3 has 12 amino acids. Only the CDR3 DNA is retained, 36 bases long and in frame from the first base. CDR1 and CDR2, looked up from the germline V gene, are MNHEY and SVGAGI. Sequencing was carried out with an Illumina MiSeq. TCRdb reworked the public reads: Q25 trimming with fastp, MiXCR clone assembly, productive beta chains retained. Every distinct CDR3 protein forms one entry, paired with its most common genes and DNA. For this sample the table gives around 60,000 distinct CDR3 sequences, of which 20% to 25% were detected only once. The top ten constitute less than 2.5% of the sample. In its sample, this clonotype was seen once. The clone's antigen remains unknown. A much larger clonotype is one base distant, so this may be a read error. What the authors observed across the whole study: When alphabeta pairing was analyzed, TRAV12-1 tended to pair preferentially with TRBV2, and the resulting paired TCRs displayed CDR3 homology. TRAV12-1 and TRBV2 were reported as the most expanded V gene segments in Löfgren's syndrome patients compared with control subjects. Sharing of TRAV12-1 and TRBV2 CDR3 motifs among multiple Lofgren's syndrome patients was reported, suggesting public CD4+ TCR repertoires. Recognition of a sarcoidosis-associated antigen was only suggested, and the antigen itself remained putative and was not identified.

The chain links TRBV6-5 with TRBJ2-5, with a tentative D gene TRBD2 over 6 matching bases. The source is a human donor with sarcoidosis (Löfgren's syndrome or another form), or a control subject (not recorded which). The sample was CD4+ T cells from PBMCs. The bases read TGTGCCAGCAGTTCCGGGGGAGAGACCCAGAACTTC. Protein translation: CASSSGGETQNF.